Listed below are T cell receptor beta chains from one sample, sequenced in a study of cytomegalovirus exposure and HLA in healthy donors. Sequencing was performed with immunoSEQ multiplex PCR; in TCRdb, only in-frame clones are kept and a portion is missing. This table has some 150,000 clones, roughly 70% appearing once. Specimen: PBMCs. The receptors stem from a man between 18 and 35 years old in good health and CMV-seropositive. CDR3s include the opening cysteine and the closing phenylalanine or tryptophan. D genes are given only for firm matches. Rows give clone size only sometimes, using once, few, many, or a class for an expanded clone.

TGCAGTGCTACCCCAAAAGAGACCCAGTACTTC	CSATPKETQYF	NA	TRBJ2-5	NA	TRBV20-1
TGTGCCAGTAGTATAAGGGGCGAGCAGTACTTC	CASSIRGEQYF	NA	TRBJ2-7	NA	TRBV19
TGCAGCGTTGCGACAGGGGGCTACGAGCAGTACTTC	CSVATGGYEQYF	TRBD1	TRBJ2-7	NA	TRBV29-1
TGTGCCAGCAGTTCCGGGACTAGCGGGAGGAATGAGCAGTTCTTC	CASSSGTSGRNEQFF	TRBD2	TRBJ2-1	NA	TRBV28
TGTGCCAGCAGCCAGACGACGGGGAACACTGAAGCCTTCTTT	CASSQTTGNTEAFF	NA	TRBJ1-1	NA	TRBV14
TGTGCCAGCAGTCCCTACGGCGGGGAGCTGTTTTTT	CASSPYGGELFF	NA	TRBJ2-2	few	TRBV6-5
TGTGCCCGCAGTGTCTTCGGGAGTAACTATGGCTACACCTTC	CARSVFGSNYGYTF	NA	TRBJ1-2	NA	TRBV2
TGTGCCAGCAGCCCCGGGACTCCTGAGACCCAGTACTTC	CASSPGTPETQYF	NA	TRBJ2-5	NA	TRBV7-8
TGTGCCAGTTCCCAAGCCGGGACAGAAAACTACGAGCAGTACTTC	CASSQAGTENYEQYF	TRBD1	TRBJ2-7	NA	TRBV19
TGTGCCAGCAGTGAAGGGGGGCTAGCGGGGTCCTCCTACGAGCAGTACTTC	CASSEGGLAGSSYEQYF	TRBD2	TRBJ2-7	once	TRBV6-1
TGTGCCAGCTCCGGGCCCGAGGGCGACAATGAGCAGTTCTTC	CASSGPEGDNEQFF	NA	TRBJ2-1	few	TRBV18
TGTGCCAGCAGCCCCGGACAGGGGGCGTATTATGGCTACACCTTC	CASSPGQGAYYGYTF	TRBD1	TRBJ1-2	once	TRBV7-2
TGTGCCAGCAGCCTAGACTACGATACGTCCGATGAGCAGTTCTTC	CASSLDYDTSDEQFF	NA	TRBJ2-1	NA	TRBV14
TGTGCCAGCAGCTCCTTGACTAGCGGGGGGCCCCAGTTC	CASSSLTSGGPQF	TRBD2	TRBJ2-7	few	TRBV7-2
TGTGCCAGCAGTGTAATTCGGACCCCGCGGGGATTCTTC	CASSVIRTPRGFF	NA	TRBJ2-1	NA	TRBV2
TGTGCCAGCAGCTTAACCAGACAGGGCGGCAATTCACCCCTCCACTTT	CASSLTRQGGNSPLHF	TRBD1	TRBJ1-6	few	TRBV7-2
TGTGCCAGCTCACCCGGGACAGGGTTAACTTTCTCCAACTATGGCTACACCTTC	CASSPGTGLTFSNYGYTF	TRBD1	TRBJ1-2	NA	TRBV18
TGTGCCTGGAGCTTGACAGGGGGAAGGGAGACCCAGTACTTC	CAWSLTGGRETQYF	TRBD1	TRBJ2-5	NA	TRBV30
TGTGCCAGCAGAAGGGACAGGGTACAGGAGGCTTTCTTT	CASRRDRVQEAFF	TRBD1	TRBJ1-1	NA	TRBV5-8
TGTGCCAGCAGCTTGGCCGGGGCAGATACGCAGTATTTT	CASSLAGADTQYF	NA	TRBJ2-3	NA	TRBV5-8
TGTGCCAGCAGCCAAGAATCAACAGGTGAAAAACTGTTTTTT	CASSQESTGEKLFF	NA	TRBJ1-4	NA	TRBV4-2
TGCGCCAGCAGCTCAGACAAGCAAGCTGGAAGCACCATATATTTT	CASSSDKQAGSTIYF	NA	TRBJ1-3	NA	TRBV5-1
TGTGCCAGCAGCTTTGGGGCTAGCGGGAGTTATGAGCAGTTCTTC	CASSFGASGSYEQFF	TRBD2	TRBJ2-1	NA	TRBV11-2
TGTGCCAGCAGCACCCAAAGGGGCTACTTCGAGACCCAGTACTTC	CASSTQRGYFETQYF	NA	TRBJ2-5	NA	TRBV11-2
TGTGCCAGCAGCGTCGGTGTCGCCCCACAAGGAGGGGAGACCCAGTACTTC	CASSVGVAPQGGETQYF	NA	TRBJ2-5	NA	TRBV5-8
TGTGCCAGCAGCACTAGCGGGAGGGCCTCCTACAATGAGCAGTTCTTC	CASSTSGRASYNEQFF	TRBD2	TRBJ2-1	NA	TRBV9
TGTGCCAGCAGCTCCCGCGGCGGCACAGATACGCAGTATTTT	CASSSRGGTDTQYF	NA	TRBJ2-3	NA	TRBV28
TGTGCCAGCTCATCGGACAGGGGAGGGGAGCAGTACTTC	CASSSDRGGEQYF	TRBD1	TRBJ2-7	NA	TRBV18
TGTGCCAGCTCACCACGCTCAGGGGGTGCCGAAAAACTGTTTTTT	CASSPRSGGAEKLFF	TRBD1	TRBJ1-4	few	TRBV18
TGTGCCAGCAGCCGGGACAGGGGATTGGAGACCCAGTACTTC	CASSRDRGLETQYF	TRBD1	TRBJ2-5	NA	TRBV7-8
TGTGCCAGCAGTTTTAGTGGGAGGGTCAACGAGCAGTACTTC	CASSFSGRVNEQYF	TRBD2	TRBJ2-7	NA	TRBV28
TGCGCCAGCAGCCAAGATAGGAGACAGCAAGAGACCCAGTACTTC	CASSQDRRQQETQYF	NA	TRBJ2-5	NA	TRBV4-1
TGTGCCAGCAGCTCAAGGGGACACGCTAACACCGGGGAGCTGTTTTTT	CASSSRGHANTGELFF	NA	TRBJ2-2	few	TRBV11-1
TGTGCCATACCCCCTAGCGGCAACACCGGGGAGCTGTTTTTT	CAIPPSGNTGELFF	TRBD2	TRBJ2-2	NA	TRBV7-9
TGTGCCAGCAGCTTAGATACCAGGGGCTCTTCTTACGGCTACACCTTC	CASSLDTRGSSYGYTF	NA	TRBJ1-2	NA	TRBV7-8
TGTGCTAGCAGCTTAGAAGCGGGGGCGTTAGGGGAGACCCAGTACTTC	CASSLEAGALGETQYF	TRBD2	TRBJ2-5	NA	TRBV7-7
TGTGCCAGCAGCCAGGGGTCAGGGGGCTCCTACGAGCAGTACTTC	CASSQGSGGSYEQYF	TRBD1	TRBJ2-7	NA	TRBV6-4
TGTGCCAGCTCACCTACTAGCGGGAGTGGCTGGTTCGAGCAGTACTTC	CASSPTSGSGWFEQYF	TRBD2	TRBJ2-7	NA	TRBV18
TGTGCCAGTAGTATAGGCAGGGCCACTGAAGCTTCCTTT	CASSIGRATEASF	NA	TRBJ1-1	NA	TRBV19
TGTGCCAGCAGCCGGGGACAGGGGAAGAACGAGCAGTACTTC	CASSRGQGKNEQYF	TRBD1	TRBJ2-7	NA	TRBV6-6
TGTGCCAGCTCCAACTCACTAGCGAAGACCCAGTACTTC	CASSNSLAKTQYF	TRBD2	TRBJ2-5	NA	TRBV18
TGCGCCAGCAGCCACTTGGGAGGGGCTGTAAATGAGCAGTTCTTC	CASSHLGGAVNEQFF	TRBD2	TRBJ2-1	NA	TRBV4-1
TGCGCCAGCAGCTTCTTGGGACAGCTGAACACTGAAGCTTTCTTT	CASSFLGQLNTEAFF	TRBD1	TRBJ1-1	NA	TRBV5-1
TGTGCCAGCAGCGCTGAAAATTGGCCCAGCACAGATACGCAGTATTTT	CASSAENWPSTDTQYF	NA	TRBJ2-3	NA	TRBV9
TGTGCCAGCAGCCCTTGGGGCGCTAGGCGGGAGCTGTTTTTT	CASSPWGARRELFF	NA	TRBJ2-2	NA	TRBV28
TGTGCCAGCAGTACAGGGTTCGGAACCGGGGAGCTGTTTTTT	CASSTGFGTGELFF	NA	TRBJ2-2	NA	TRBV6-5
TGCGCCAGCAGCGGGGGACAGGGGGCTAATGAAAAACTGTTTTTT	CASSGGQGANEKLFF	TRBD1	TRBJ1-4	NA	TRBV5-1
TGTGCCAGCAGCCCCCGGGACAGCCTCTCCTACGAGCAGTACTTC	CASSPRDSLSYEQYF	TRBD1	TRBJ2-7	NA	TRBV7-2
TGTGCCAGCAGTCCACAGGGGGCATGGAATCAGCCCCAGCATTTT	CASSPQGAWNQPQHF	TRBD1	TRBJ1-5	NA	TRBV6-5
TGTGCCAGCAGCTTAGGGTCAGAGGTGAGCTACGAGCAGTACTTC	CASSLGSEVSYEQYF	NA	TRBJ2-7	few	TRBV7-6
TGTGCCAGCAGTGACGGGGCCCTAAGGGATTCACCCCTCCACTTT	CASSDGALRDSPLHF	NA	TRBJ1-6	once	TRBV6-4
TGTGCCAGCAGCCCACCTCGGAGGGGCGGGGCCAACGTCCTGACTTTC	CASSPPRRGGANVLTF	NA	TRBJ2-6	NA	TRBV5-6
TGTGCCTGGAGTCCACGAGGTGAAGCTTTCTTT	CAWSPRGEAFF	NA	TRBJ1-1	NA	TRBV30
TGCGCCAGCAGCTTAGGATTAGTCCTGAACGAGGAGTTCTTC	CASSLGLVLNEEFF	NA	TRBJ2-1	NA	TRBV5-1
TGTGCCAGCAGCTCCCCGGGTAGCGGGAGGGCCGGTGAGCAGTTCTTC	CASSSPGSGRAGEQFF	TRBD2	TRBJ2-1	NA	TRBV11-3
TGCGCCAGCAGCCAAGAGGGGGGAAGGTACGAGCAGTACTTC	CASSQEGGRYEQYF	NA	TRBJ2-7	NA	TRBV4-3
TGTGCCAGCAGCTTATCCGGGACGGGAGCAAATCAGCCCCAGCATTTT	CASSLSGTGANQPQHF	NA	TRBJ1-5	NA	TRBV7-2
TGTGCCAGCAGCTTGACAGCAGATACGCAGTATTTT	CASSLTADTQYF	NA	TRBJ2-3	NA	TRBV5-6